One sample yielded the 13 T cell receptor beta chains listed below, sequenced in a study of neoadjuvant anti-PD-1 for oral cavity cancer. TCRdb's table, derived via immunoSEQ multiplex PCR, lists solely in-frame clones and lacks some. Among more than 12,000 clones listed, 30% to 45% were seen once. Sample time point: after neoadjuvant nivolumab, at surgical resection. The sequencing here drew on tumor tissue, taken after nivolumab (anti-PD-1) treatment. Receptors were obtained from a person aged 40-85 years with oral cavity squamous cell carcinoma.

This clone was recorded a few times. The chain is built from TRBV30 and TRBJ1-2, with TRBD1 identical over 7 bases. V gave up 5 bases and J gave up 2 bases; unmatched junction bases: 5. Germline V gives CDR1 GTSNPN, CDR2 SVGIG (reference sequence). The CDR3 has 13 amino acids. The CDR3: CAWGPGGNYGYTF. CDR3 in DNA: TGTGCCTGGGGGCCAGGGGGGAACTATGGCTACACCTTC.

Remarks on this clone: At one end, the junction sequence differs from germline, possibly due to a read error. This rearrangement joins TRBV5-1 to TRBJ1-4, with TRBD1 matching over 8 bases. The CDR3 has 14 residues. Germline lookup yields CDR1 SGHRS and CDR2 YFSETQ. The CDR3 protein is CASSLRTGSEKLFF. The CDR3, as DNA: TGTGCCAGCAGCCTACGGACAGGGTCAGAAAAACTGTTTTTT.

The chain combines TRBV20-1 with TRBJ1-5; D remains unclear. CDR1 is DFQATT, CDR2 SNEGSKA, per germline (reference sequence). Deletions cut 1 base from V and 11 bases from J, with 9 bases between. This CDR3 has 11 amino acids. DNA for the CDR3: TGCAGTGCTAGAGGCACCAAGACCCAGCATTTT. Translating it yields CSARGTKTQHF.

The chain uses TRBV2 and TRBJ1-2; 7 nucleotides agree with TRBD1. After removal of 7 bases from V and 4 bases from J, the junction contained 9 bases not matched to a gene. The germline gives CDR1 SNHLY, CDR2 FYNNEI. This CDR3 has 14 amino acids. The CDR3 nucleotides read TGTGCCAGCAACGAGGGGGCTGAGGGCTATGGCTACACCTTC. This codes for CASNEGAEGYGYTF. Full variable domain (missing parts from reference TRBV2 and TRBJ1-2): EPEVTQTPSHQVTQMGQEVILRCVPISNHLYFYWYRQILGQKVEFLVSFYNNEISEKSEIFDDQFSVERPDGSNFTLKIRSTKLEDSAMYFCASNEGAEGYGYTFGSGTRLTVV.

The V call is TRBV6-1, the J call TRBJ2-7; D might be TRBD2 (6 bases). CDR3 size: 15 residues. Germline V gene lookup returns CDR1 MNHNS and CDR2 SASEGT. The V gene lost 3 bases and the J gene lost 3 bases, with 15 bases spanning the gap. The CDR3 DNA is TGTGCCAGCAGTGACGGGGGAAGGGATTACTACGAGCAGTACTTC. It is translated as CASSDGGRDYYEQYF.

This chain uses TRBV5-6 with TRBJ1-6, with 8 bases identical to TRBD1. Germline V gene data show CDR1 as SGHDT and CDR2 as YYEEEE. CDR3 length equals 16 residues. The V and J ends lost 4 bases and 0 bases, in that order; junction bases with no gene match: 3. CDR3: CASSRQGNSYNSPLHF. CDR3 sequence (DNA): TGTGCCAGCAGCCGACAGGGGAACTCCTATAATTCACCCCTCCACTTT.

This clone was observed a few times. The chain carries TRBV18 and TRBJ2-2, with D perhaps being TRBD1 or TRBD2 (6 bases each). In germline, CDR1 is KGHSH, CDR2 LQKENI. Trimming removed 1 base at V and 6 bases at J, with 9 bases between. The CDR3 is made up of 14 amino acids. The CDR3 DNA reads TGTGCCAGCTCACCACAGGGGGACTCCGGGGAGCTGTTTTTT. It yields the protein CASSPQGDSGELFF. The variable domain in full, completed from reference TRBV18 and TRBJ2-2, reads NAGVMQNPRHLVRRRGQEARLRCSPMKGHSHVYWYRQLPEEGLKFMVYLQKENIIDESGMPKERFSAEFPKEGPSILRIQQVVRGDSAAYFCASSPQGDSGELFFGEGSRLTVL.

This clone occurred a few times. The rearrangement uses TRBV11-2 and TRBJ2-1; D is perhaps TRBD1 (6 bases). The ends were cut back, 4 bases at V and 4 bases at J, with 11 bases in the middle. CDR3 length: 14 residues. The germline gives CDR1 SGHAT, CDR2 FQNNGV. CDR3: CASSYTRGYNEQFF. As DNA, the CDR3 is TGTGCCAGCAGCTACACCAGGGGATACAATGAGCAGTTCTTC.

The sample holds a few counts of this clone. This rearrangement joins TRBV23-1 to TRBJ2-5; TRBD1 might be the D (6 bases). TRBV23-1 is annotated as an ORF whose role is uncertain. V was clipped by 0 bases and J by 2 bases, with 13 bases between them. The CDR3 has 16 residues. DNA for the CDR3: TGCGCCAGCAGTCAATCCGGACAGCGCAGACAAGAGACCCAGTACTTC. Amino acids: CASSQSGQRRQETQYF.

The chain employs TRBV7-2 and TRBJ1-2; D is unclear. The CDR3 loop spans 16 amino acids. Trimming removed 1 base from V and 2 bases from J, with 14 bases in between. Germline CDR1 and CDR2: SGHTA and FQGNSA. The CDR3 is CASSLVGIDGNYGYTF. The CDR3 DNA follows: TGTGCCAGCAGCTTAGTCGGTATAGACGGCAACTATGGCTACACCTTC.

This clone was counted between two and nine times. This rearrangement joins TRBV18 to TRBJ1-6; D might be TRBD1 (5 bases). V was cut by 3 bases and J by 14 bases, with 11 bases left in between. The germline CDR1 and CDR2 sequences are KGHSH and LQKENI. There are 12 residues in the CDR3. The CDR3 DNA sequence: TGTGCCAGCTCACCGGGGGGTCTTTCCCTCCACTTT. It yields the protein CASSPGGLSLHF.

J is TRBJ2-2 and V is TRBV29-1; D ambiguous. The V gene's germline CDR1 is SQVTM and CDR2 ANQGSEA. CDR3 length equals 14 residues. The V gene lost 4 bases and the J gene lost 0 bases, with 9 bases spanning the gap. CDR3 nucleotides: TGCAGCGTTGCCCCCCCCGCGAACACCGGGGAGCTGTTTTTT. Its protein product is CSVAPPANTGELFF.

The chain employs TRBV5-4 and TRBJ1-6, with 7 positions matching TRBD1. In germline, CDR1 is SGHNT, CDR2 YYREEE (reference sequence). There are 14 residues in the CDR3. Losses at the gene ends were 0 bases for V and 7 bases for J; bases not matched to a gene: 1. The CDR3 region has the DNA TGTGCCAGCAGCTTGGCGACAGGGAATTCACCCCTCCACTTT. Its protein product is CASSLATGNSPLHF.